Shown below are 16 T cell receptor beta chains from a single sample sequenced in a study of T cell responses to AZD1222 COVID-19 vaccine. Sequencing used immunoSEQ multiplex PCR; TCRdb keeps in-frame clones, though not all of them. The table has 96,000 or so clones, 80% to 90% seen once. Sequencing was performed on peripheral blood, taken on day 0 of AZD1222 vaccination. The receptor set was obtained from an adult in good health.

V and J are TRBV2 and TRBJ2-1; a weak D match, TRBD2 (5 bases). The CDR3 has 15 residues. Trimming removed 4 bases at V and 10 bases at J, with 20 bases between. CDR1 is SNHLY, CDR2 FYNNEI, per germline. The CDR3 DNA sequence: TGTGCCAGCAGTGGCGCCGGGGAGCGAATTTGGGAGCAGTTCTTC. This encodes CASSGAGERIWEQFF.

V is TRBV2 and J is TRBJ2-7; D remains ambiguous. The CDR3 runs 13 residues. CDR1 is SNHLY and CDR2 is FYNNEI in the germline V gene. The germline V and J ends were trimmed by 5 bases and 4 bases, with 12 bases remaining between them. For the CDR3, the DNA is TGTGCCAGCAGTCGGGCAGGTGCTTACGAGCAGTACTTC. Translated, it gives CASSRAGAYEQYF.

The chain is built from TRBV11-2 and TRBJ2-6; D gene ambiguous. V shed 3 bases and J shed 1 base, with 4 bases lying between them. This CDR3 is built from 14 residues. Germline lookup yields CDR1 SGHAT and CDR2 FQNNGV. The chain's CDR3 is CASSFHSGANVLTF. DNA of the CDR3: TGTGCCAGCAGCTTTCATTCTGGGGCCAACGTCCTGACTTTC.

The chain uses TRBV7-9 and TRBJ1-1; D may be TRBD1 (6 bases). This CDR3 region has 14 residues. Trimming stripped 3 bases from V and 0 bases from J, with 8 bases between. The germline gives CDR1 SEHNR, CDR2 FQNEAQ (reference sequence). The CDR3 region has the DNA TGTGCCAGCAGCTTCCAGGGGATGAACACTGAAGCTTTCTTT. The encoded protein is CASSFQGMNTEAFF.

The genes are TRBV19 and TRBJ2-7, with TRBD1 matching 11 bases. Germline V gives CDR1 LNHDA, CDR2 SQIVND (reference sequence). The J segment lost 3 bases and the V segment lost 5 bases, leaving 9 bases of the junction unmatched. This CDR3 has 16 amino acids. The CDR3 reads CASSWTGGINNYEQYF. In DNA, the CDR3 is TGTGCCAGTAGTTGGACAGGGGGCATTAACAACTACGAGCAGTACTTC.

The chain combines TRBV11-2 with TRBJ2-3; D unclear. Germline V gene sequence: CDR1 SGHAT, CDR2 FQNNGV. The germline V and J ends were trimmed by 0 bases and 2 bases, with 9 bases remaining between them. This CDR3 has 15 amino acids. Here the CDR3 reads CASSLEVLLTDTQYF. CDR3 bases: TGTGCCAGCAGCTTAGAGGTCCTACTCACAGATACGCAGTATTTT.

This chain uses TRBV9 with TRBJ1-1, with 7 bases lining up with TRBD1. Trimming removed 4 bases from V and 4 bases from J; junction bases left unmatched: 7. Germline assignment: CDR1 SGDLS and CDR2 YYNGEE. This CDR3 is built from 14 residues. CDR3 protein: CASSPQPGGTEAFF. For the CDR3, the DNA is TGTGCCAGCAGCCCTCAACCAGGGGGCACTGAAGCTTTCTTT.

The chain links TRBV10-3 to TRBJ1-1; D might be TRBD1 (6 bases). CDR3 size: 14 residues. V lost 6 bases and J 5 bases, leaving 16 bases between the germline ends. Germline-derived CDR1 and CDR2 are ENHRY and SYGVKD. The chain's CDR3 is CAISPLTGITEAFF. The CDR3 region has the DNA TGTGCCATCAGCCCCCTCACAGGGATAACTGAAGCTTTCTTT.

The rearrangement joins TRBV5-4 to TRBJ1-2, with no clear D. This CDR3 is 14 amino acids long. CDR1 is SGHNT, CDR2 YYREEE, per germline (reference sequence). The V end was cut by 1 base, the J end by 2 bases, with 9 bases between. This chain's CDR3 is CASSLRVGNYGYTF. In nucleotides, the CDR3 is TGTGCCAGCAGCTTGAGGGTAGGCAACTATGGCTACACCTTC.

The J gene is TRBJ1-6, the V gene TRBV5-1; 8 bases line up with TRBD1. Trimming took 4 bases from V and 6 from J; bases not matched to a gene: 3. Per germline, CDR1 SGHRS and CDR2 YFSETQ. This CDR3 comprises 14 residues. The CDR3 DNA reads TGCGCCAGCAGCAAGGACAGGGTTAATTCACCCCTCCACTTT. It specifies CASSKDRVNSPLHF.

This chain joins TRBV10-3 and TRBJ2-7, with D possibly being TRBD2 (6 bases). Germline values: CDR1 ENHRY, CDR2 SYGVKD. This CDR3 has 15 residues. V shed 8 bases and J shed 0 bases, with 17 bases lying between them. Here the CDR3 reads CAIGTFRGSSYEQYF. CDR3 nucleotide sequence: TGTGCCATCGGCACCTTCCGGGGGAGCTCCTACGAGCAGTACTTC.

The chain recombines TRBV6-5 with TRBJ1-1, with D unresolved. This CDR3 has 14 residues. V shed 6 bases and J shed 3 bases, with 14 bases lying between them. The germline V gene has CDR1 MNHEY and CDR2 SVGAGI. Here the CDR3 DNA reads TGTGCCAGCAGGAGGGCCCTAAGGGACACTGAAGCTTTCTTT. This codes for CASRRALRDTEAFF.

V and J are TRBV7-2 and TRBJ1-6; D is ambiguous. CDR1 is SGHTA and CDR2 is FQGNSA in the germline V gene. The V and J ends lost 6 bases and 6 bases respectively, with 15 bases between them. CDR3 length: 15 amino acids. Here the CDR3 DNA reads TGTGCCAGCAGAGACGGACGGGCCGGTAATTCACCCCTCCACTTT. This codes for CASRDGRAGNSPLHF. Drawing the rest from reference TRBV7-2 and TRBJ1-6, the complete variable domain is GAGVSQSPSNKVTEKGKDVELRCDPISGHTALYWYRQSLGQGLEFLIYFQGNSAPDKSGLPSDRFSAERTGGSVSTLTIQRTQQEDSAVYLCASRDGRAGNSPLHFGNGTRLTVT.

The J gene is TRBJ1-2, the V gene TRBV3-1 (or the pseudogene TRBV3-2), with D hard to call. The CDR3 has 11 residues. The V gene's germline CDR1 is LGHDT and CDR2 YNNKEL (reference sequence). Deletions cut 2 bases from V and 7 bases from J, with 5 bases between. CDR3 bases: TGTGCCAGCAGCCAATGGACTGGCTACACCTTC. The encoded protein is CASSQWTGYTF.

This clone is judged medium-sized. The chain joins TRBV2 to TRBJ2-6; tentative D call: TRBD1 (5 bases). V was pared by 7 bases and J by 0 bases, with 7 bases between. CDR3 size: 14 residues. Germline V CDR1 and CDR2: SNHLY, FYNNEI. CDR3 residues: CASTGHSGANVLTF. CDR3 in DNA: TGTGCCAGCACAGGGCACTCTGGGGCCAACGTCCTGACTTTC.

The J gene is TRBJ1-5, the V gene TRBV30; D possibly corresponds to TRBD1 (5 bases). This CDR3 region has 14 residues. Per the germline V gene, CDR1 is GTSNPN and CDR2 is SVGIG (reference sequence). Trimming cost V 0 bases and J 2 bases, with 8 bases left between them. CDR3 sequence (DNA): TGTGCCTGGAGTGTTATGGGGGGCAATCAGCCCCAGCATTTT. It translates to CAWSVMGGNQPQHF.